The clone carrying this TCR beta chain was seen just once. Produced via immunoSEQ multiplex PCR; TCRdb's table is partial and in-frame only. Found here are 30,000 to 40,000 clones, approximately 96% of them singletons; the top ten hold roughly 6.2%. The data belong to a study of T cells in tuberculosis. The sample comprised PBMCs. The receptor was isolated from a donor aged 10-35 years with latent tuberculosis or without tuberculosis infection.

CDR3 bases: TGTGCCTGGAGTGTATCGGGTACAGATACGCAGTATTTT. Its protein is CAWSVSGTDTQYF. The chain joins TRBV30 to TRBJ2-3; D uncertain. Trimming cost V 0 bases and J 3 bases, with 7 bases left between them. CDR1 GTSNPN and CDR2 SVGIG come from the germline V gene (reference sequence). The CDR3 covers 13 residues.